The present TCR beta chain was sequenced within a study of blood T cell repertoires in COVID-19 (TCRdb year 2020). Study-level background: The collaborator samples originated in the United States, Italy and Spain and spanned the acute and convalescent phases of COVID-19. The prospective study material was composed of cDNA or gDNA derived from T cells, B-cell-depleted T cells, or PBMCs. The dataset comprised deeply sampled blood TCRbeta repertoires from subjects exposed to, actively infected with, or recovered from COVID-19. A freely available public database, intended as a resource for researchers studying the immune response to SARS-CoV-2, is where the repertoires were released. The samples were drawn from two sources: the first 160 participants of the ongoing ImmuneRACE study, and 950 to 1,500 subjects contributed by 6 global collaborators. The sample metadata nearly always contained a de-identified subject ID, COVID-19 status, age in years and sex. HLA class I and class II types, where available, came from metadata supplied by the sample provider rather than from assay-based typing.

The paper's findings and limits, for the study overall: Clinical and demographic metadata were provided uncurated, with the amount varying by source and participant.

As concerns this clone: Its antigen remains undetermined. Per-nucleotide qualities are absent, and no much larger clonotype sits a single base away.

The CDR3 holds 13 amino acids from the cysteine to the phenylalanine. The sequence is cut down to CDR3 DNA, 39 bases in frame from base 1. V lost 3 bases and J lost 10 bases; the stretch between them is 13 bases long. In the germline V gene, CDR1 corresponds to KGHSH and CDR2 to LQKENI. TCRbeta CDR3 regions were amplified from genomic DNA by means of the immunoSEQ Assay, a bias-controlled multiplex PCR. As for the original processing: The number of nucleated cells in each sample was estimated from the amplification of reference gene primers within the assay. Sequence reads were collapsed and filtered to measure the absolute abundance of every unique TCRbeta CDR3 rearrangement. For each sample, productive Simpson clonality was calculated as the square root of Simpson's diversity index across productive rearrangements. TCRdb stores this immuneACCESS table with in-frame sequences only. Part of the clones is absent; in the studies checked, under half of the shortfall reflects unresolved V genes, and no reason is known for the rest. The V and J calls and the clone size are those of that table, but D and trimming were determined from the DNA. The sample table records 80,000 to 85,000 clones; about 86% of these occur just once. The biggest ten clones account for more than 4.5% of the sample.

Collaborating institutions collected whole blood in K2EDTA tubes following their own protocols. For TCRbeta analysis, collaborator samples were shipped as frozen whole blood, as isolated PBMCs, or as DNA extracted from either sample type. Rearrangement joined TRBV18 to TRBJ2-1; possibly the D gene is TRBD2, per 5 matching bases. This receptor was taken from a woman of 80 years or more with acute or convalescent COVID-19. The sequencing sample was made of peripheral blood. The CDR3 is CASSPSQEGEQFF. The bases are TGTGCCAGCTCACCGTCCCAAGAGGGAGAGCAGTTCTTC.